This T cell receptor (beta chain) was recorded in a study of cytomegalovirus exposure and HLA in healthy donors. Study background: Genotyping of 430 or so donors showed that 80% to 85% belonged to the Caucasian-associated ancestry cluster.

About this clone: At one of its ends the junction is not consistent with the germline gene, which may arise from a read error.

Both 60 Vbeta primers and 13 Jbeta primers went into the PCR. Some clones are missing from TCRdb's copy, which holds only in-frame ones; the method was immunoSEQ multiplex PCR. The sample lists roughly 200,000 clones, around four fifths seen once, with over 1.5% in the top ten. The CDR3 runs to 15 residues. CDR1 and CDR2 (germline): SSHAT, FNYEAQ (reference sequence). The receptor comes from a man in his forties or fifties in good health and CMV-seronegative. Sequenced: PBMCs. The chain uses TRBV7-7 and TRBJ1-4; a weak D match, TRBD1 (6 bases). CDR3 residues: CASSLVQGPNEKLFF. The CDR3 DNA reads TGTGCTAGCAGCTTGGTACAGGGCCCTAATGAAAAACTGTTTTTT.